These T cell receptor beta chains were read from a single sample in a study of CD8+ T cells in alopecia areata. Produced via immunoSEQ multiplex PCR; TCRdb's table is partial and in-frame only. The sample includes approximately 160,000 clones, 60% to 75% of them seen just once. Sequencing was performed on CD4+ T cells sorted from blood, taken at week 24, from a patient treated with tofacitinib. The source of these receptors is a human donor with alopecia areata. The conserved cysteine and the conserved F or W are not part of the CDR3 here.

j_call: TRBJ2-1
v_call: TRBV10-3
cdr3_aa: AISESRQQF

j_call: TRBJ1-4
v_call: TRBV5-1
cdr3_aa: ASSVGQGVGNEKLF

j_call: TRBJ2-3
v_call: TRBV6-1
cdr3_aa: ASSEGGSWGTDTQY

j_call: TRBJ1-3
v_call: TRBV29-1
cdr3_aa: SVSIGGLGNTIY

j_call: TRBJ2-7
v_call: TRBV5-1
cdr3_aa: ASSDGGLYEQY

j_call: TRBJ2-2
v_call: TRBV6-5
cdr3_aa: AISGTGRDTGELF

j_call: TRBJ2-3
v_call: TRBV6-1
cdr3_aa: ASSDTSGTPTDTQY

j_call: TRBJ1-5
v_call: TRBV7-9
cdr3_aa: ASSKDSSNQPQH

j_call: TRBJ1-2
v_call: TRBV27
cdr3_aa: ASRGVSANYGYT

j_call: TRBJ2-2
v_call: TRBV27
cdr3_aa: ASRDRALDRELF

j_call: TRBJ1-5
v_call: TRBV30
cdr3_aa: AWRGGVNQPQH

j_call: TRBJ1-2
v_call: TRBV30
cdr3_aa: AWSRDSNYGYT

j_call: TRBJ2-3
v_call: TRBV11-2
cdr3_aa: ASSLDGGGDTQY

j_call: TRBJ2-7
v_call: TRBV29-1
cdr3_aa: SVAQTGGWKY

j_call: TRBJ2-7
v_call: TRBV27
cdr3_aa: ASSLSPGLLSYEQY

j_call: TRBJ2-1
v_call: TRBV30
cdr3_aa: GAKGTIDYNEQF